A single sample gave rise to the 16 T cell receptor beta chains below, sequenced in a study of OX40 agonist ivuxolimab in advanced cancers. Sequencing was performed with immunoSEQ multiplex PCR; in TCRdb, only in-frame clones are kept and a portion is missing. In the table there are about 25,000 clones, approximately 83% of which are singletons. The sample consisted of CD4+ or CD8+ T cells sorted from blood, taken in a trial of the OX40 agonist ivuxolimab. These receptor sequences come from an adult with an advanced solid tumor such as melanoma, head and neck, liver or kidney cancer.

For the CDR3, the DNA is TGTGCCAGCAGCATAATGGGGGGGACTACCTACGAGCAGTACTTC. Translated, it gives CASSIMGGTTYEQYF. The rearrangement links TRBV5-6 to TRBJ2-7, with 7 positions matching TRBD2. Germline-derived CDR1 and CDR2 are SGHDT and YYEEEE. J lost 2 bases, V lost 4 bases, and 9 bases had no gene match. This CDR3 has 15 amino acids.

J is TRBJ2-2 and V is TRBV18, with D hard to call. Germline CDR1 and CDR2: KGHSH and LQKENI. This CDR3 has 17 residues. V lost 2 bases and J 3 bases, leaving 16 bases between the germline ends. The CDR3 here is CASSPGSVGQYTGELFF. CDR3 coding DNA: TGTGCCAGCTCACCAGGATCCGTCGGGCAGTACACCGGGGAGCTGTTTTTT.

The J gene is TRBJ2-5, the V gene TRBV9; TRBD2 matches 15 bases. There are 19 residues in the CDR3. CDR1 is SGDLS and CDR2 is YYNGEE in the germline V gene. The ends lost 4 bases at V and 5 bases at J; junction bases unmatched: 15. CDR3 loop: CASSSHRRTSGRAVETQYF. The CDR3, as DNA: TGTGCCAGCAGCTCCCACAGGAGGACTAGCGGGAGGGCCGTGGAGACCCAGTACTTC. Combining the CDR3 with reference TRBV9 and TRBJ2-5 gives the whole variable domain DSGVTQTPKHLITATGQRVTLRCSPRSGDLSVYWYQQSLDQGLQFLIQYYNGEERAKGNILERFSAQQFPDLHSELNLSSLELGDSALYFCASSSHRRTSGRAVETQYFGPGTRLLVL.

The gene calls are TRBV6-5 and TRBJ2-7; possible D gene TRBD1, 6 bases. CDR1 MNHEY and CDR2 SVGAGI come from the germline V gene. The CDR3 extends over 15 amino acids. V shed 4 bases and J shed 5 bases, with 18 bases lying between them. The CDR3 loop reads CASSSTGVWTHEQYF. In DNA form, the CDR3 reads TGTGCCAGCAGTTCGACAGGAGTTTGGACCCACGAGCAGTACTTC.

The chain employs TRBV19 and TRBJ2-2; D ambiguous. The CDR3 contains 12 residues. In germline, CDR1 is LNHDA, CDR2 SQIVND (reference sequence). V lost 5 bases and J lost 1, with 2 bases in between. Written as DNA, the CDR3 is TGTGCCAGTAGTCAGAACACCGGGGAGCTGTTTTTT. Residues: CASSQNTGELFF.

This clone occurred a few times. The chain couples TRBV29-1 to TRBJ1-1; D uncertain. Trimming left V 4 bases short and J 5 bases short, with 8 bases between. Germline loops: CDR1 SQVTM, CDR2 ANQGSEA. The CDR3 has 11 residues. CDR3: CSVVGETEAFF. In nucleotides, the CDR3 is TGCAGCGTTGTTGGGGAGACTGAAGCTTTCTTT.

This chain uses TRBV7-9 with TRBJ2-7; D gene uncertain. The CDR3 length is 13 residues. Deletions cut 4 bases from V and 2 bases from J, with 9 bases between. Germline CDR1 reads SEHNR; CDR2 reads FQNEAQ (reference sequence). CDR3 sequence: CASSSPATYEQYF. The CDR3 nucleotides are TGTGCCAGCAGCTCCCCCGCGACCTACGAGCAGTACTTC.

This clone came up once. This chain links TRBV7-9 with TRBJ2-1, with D perhaps TRBD2 (5 bases). This CDR3 spans 16 amino acids. The V and J ends lost 1 base and 5 bases respectively, with 15 bases between them. The germline V gene has CDR1 SEHNR and CDR2 FQNEAQ (reference sequence). CDR3 amino acids: CASSLGGPSWDNEQFF. In DNA form, the CDR3 reads TGTGCCAGCAGCTTAGGTGGGCCTAGCTGGGACAATGAGCAGTTCTTC. The full variable domain, completed using reference TRBV7-9 and TRBJ2-1, is DTGVSQNPRHKITKRGQNVTFRCDPISEHNRLYWYRQTLGQGPEFLTYFQNEAQLEKSRLLSDRFSAERPKGSFSTLEIQRTEQGDSAMYLCASSLGGPSWDNEQFFGPGTRLTVL.

The chain joins TRBV7-6 to TRBJ2-7, with TRBD1 matching 8 bases. The V segment lost 5 bases and the J segment 2 bases; nucleotides outside the gene matches: 5. CDR1 is SGHVS and CDR2 is FNYEAQ in the germline V gene. The CDR3 totals 14 residues. The CDR3 loop reads CASSPEGQAYEQYF. The CDR3 bases are TGTGCCAGCAGCCCCGAGGGACAGGCCTACGAGCAGTACTTC.

The rearrangement uses TRBV7-9 and TRBJ2-2; D gene unclear. Germline CDR1 SEHNR, CDR2 FQNEAQ (reference sequence). The CDR3 sequence is 12 residues long. Trimming pared 3 bases from V and 6 bases from J, leaving 5 bases between. CDR3 sequence reads: CASSFGAGELFF. Here the CDR3 DNA reads TGTGCCAGCAGCTTTGGGGCCGGGGAGCTGTTTTTT.

This chain joins TRBV18 and TRBJ2-5, with TRBD2 identical over 9 bases. Unmatched junction bases numbered 10, after V lost 4 bases and J lost 4 bases. This CDR3 has 16 residues. Per the germline V gene, CDR1 is KGHSH and CDR2 is LQKENI. The CDR3, as DNA: TGTGCCAGCTCACAGGAGACAGCGGGGGGCCTAGAGACCCAGTACTTC. Its translation: CASSQETAGGLETQYF.

Within the sample, this clone is medium-sized. The chain is built from TRBV29-1 and TRBJ1-1; weak D call: TRBD1 (5 bases). This CDR3 is 11 amino acids long. The germline gives CDR1 SQVTM, CDR2 ANQGSEA. The ends were cut back, 7 bases at V and 3 bases at J, with 9 bases in the middle. CDR3 in DNA: TGCAGCGCCAGAGGGGACACTGAAGCTTTCTTT. Translated, it gives CSARGDTEAFF.

The chain has TRBV5-1 and TRBJ2-7, with 9 bases matching TRBD1. Per the germline V gene, CDR1 is SGHRS and CDR2 is YFSETQ. This CDR3 has 12 residues. V dropped 5 bases and J dropped 6; count of bases not matched to a gene: 3. Written as DNA, the CDR3 is TGCGCCAGCAGGAAGGACAGGGGCGAGCAGTACTTC. Its translation is CASRKDRGEQYF. The full variable domain, with the rest looked up from reference TRBV5-1 and TRBJ2-7, is KAGVTQTPRYLIKTRGQQVTLSCSPISGHRSVSWYQQTPGQGLQFLFEYFSETQRNKGNFPGRFSGRQFSNSRSEMNVSTLELGDSALYLCASRKDRGEQYFGPGTRLTVT.

This chain joins TRBV4-1 and TRBJ2-3; D might be TRBD1 (5 bases). Trimming took 0 bases from V and 4 from J, leaving 14 bases between them. The length of the CDR3 is 16 residues. The germline V gene has CDR1 MGHRA and CDR2 YSYEKL. The CDR3 DNA follows: TGCGCCAGCAGCCAAGAATCAGGGAACGATGCAGATACGCAGTATTTT. This encodes CASSQESGNDADTQYF.

The chain carries TRBV11-2 and TRBJ2-1; 8 bases align to TRBD2. The length of the CDR3 is 15 residues. The ends lost 4 bases at V and 8 bases at J; junction bases unmatched: 10. CDR1 is SGHAT and CDR2 is FQNNGV in the germline V gene. DNA of the CDR3: TGTGCCAGCAGCTATAGCGGGACGCGTAAGGATGAGCAGTTCTTC. It codes for CASSYSGTRKDEQFF.

The V gene is TRBV4-1, the J gene TRBJ2-7; D is uncertain. The CDR3 spans 16 residues. Trimming removed 1 base from V and 1 base from J, with 14 bases in between. Germline V gives CDR1 MGHRA, CDR2 YSYEKL. The CDR3 loop is CASSQVKGAISYEQYF. For the CDR3, the DNA is TGCGCCAGCAGCCAAGTTAAAGGAGCAATATCCTACGAGCAGTACTTC.